The T cell receptor beta chain under discussion was sequenced for a study of T cell responses to AZD1222 COVID-19 vaccine. Study details: Some second doses came at about 4 weeks and others at about 12 weeks; these were pooled. Study-level points and caveats: Mostly white British, mostly female donors; authors suggested clonal diversity may be underestimated. Baseline testing showed seropositivity in only six AZD1222 recipients.

V lost 0 bases to trimming and J lost 2 bases, with 14 bases between them. This CDR3 is 16 amino acids long. Germline CDR1 reads LNHNV; CDR2 reads YYDKDF (reference sequence). Sequencing was performed with immunoSEQ multiplex PCR; in TCRdb, only in-frame clones are kept and a portion is missing. The sample lists about 120,000 clones; around 82% were seen once. For this clone: Its target is unknown.

The specimen was peripheral blood, collected on day 0 of AZD1222 vaccination. The sequence came from an adult in good health. The rearrangement uses TRBV15 and TRBJ2-7, with a possible D match to TRBD1 (5 bases). The CDR3 sequence: CATSRDRTGPTYEQYF. The CDR3 DNA reads as TGTGCCACCAGCAGAGATAGAACAGGCCCTACCTACGAGCAGTACTTC.